The clone carrying this T cell receptor (beta chain) was seen a single time. Its antigen is still unknown. V shed 3 bases, J shed 8 bases, and the junction held 12 bases outside the gene matches. Germline-derived CDR1 and CDR2 are MNHNS and SASEGT. This CDR3 has 15 residues. Sequencing was performed with immunoSEQ multiplex PCR; in TCRdb, only in-frame clones are kept and a portion is missing. The profile shows 340,000 or so clones, roughly 93% of them singletons. Time point here: blood from clinic visit 5 months post-surgery; TSC patient then seizure free. Only cases whose brain tissue showed the highest T cell transcript signatures were sequenced. Pre-surgery treatment included at least one anti-epileptic drug. The data derive from a study of brain T cells in children with intractable seizures. Whole-study results and caveats: Pre- and post-surgery blood differed in depth, so pre-surgery absences may be undersampling. Viral specificity was inferred only from CDR3 similarity; HCMV serostatus was unknown.

The V call is TRBV6-1, the J call TRBJ1-2; 7 bases are shared with TRBD1. The receptor was isolated from a boy under two years old with tuberous sclerosis and intractable seizures. The sample consisted of peripheral blood, taken 4 to 5 months after surgery. CDR3 nucleotide sequence: TGTGCCAGCAGTGACGACAGGGAAGGGCTATTCGGCTACACCTTC. This translates into CASSDDREGLFGYTF.